Below are 14 T cell receptor beta chains sequenced from a single sample in a study of post-analysis software for immune sequencing data. Study-level points and caveats: Higher frequency in patients than in controls was seen for five TRBV segments, with TRBV5-6, TRBV5-1 and TRBV20-1 among them.

TCR beta cDNA libraries had unique molecular identifiers. Via MiXCR, TCRdb re-called the PCR reads, giving one row per CDR3 protein. The repertoire consists of around 200,000 distinct CDR3 sequences, with approximately 30% occurring once and the leading ten covering roughly 3.4%. Their specific antigens are unknown. The sequencing sample was made of blood. These receptors came from a girl aged 2-17 years with multiple sclerosis.

V and J are TRBV28 and TRBJ2-2; 14 bases match TRBD2. The germline gives CDR1 MDHEN, CDR2 SYDVKM. CDR3 length equals 17 residues. With V trimmed by 4 bases and J by 4 bases, 5 bases remained unmatched. The CDR3 bases are TGTGCCAGCAGTTCAGCGGGGACTAGCGGGAGCACCGGGGAGCTGTTTTTT. Translation gives CASSSAGTSGSTGELFF.

This clonotype was counted at least ten times. This rearrangement joins TRBV7-8 to TRBJ2-1; D gene uncertain. The germline V gene encodes CDR1 SGHVS and CDR2 FQNEAQ. The CDR3 is 15 amino acids. V was clipped by 0 bases and J by 0 bases, with 6 bases between them. CDR3: CASSLALSSYNEQFF. CDR3 nucleotide sequence: TGTGCCAGCAGCTTAGCTTTGAGCTCCTACAATGAGCAGTTCTTC.

This clonotype was counted a few times. A read error may explain this, as a much larger clone is one base away. CDR3 DNA: TGTGCCATCAGTGAAGGGACAGGGAAGGCGAACTTC. This encodes CAISEGTGKANF. The chain joins TRBV10-3 to TRBJ2-7; 9 bases map to TRBD1. The germline gives CDR1 ENHRY, CDR2 SYGVKD. The CDR3 runs to 12 residues.

V gene TRBV12-3 or TRBV12-4 combines with J gene TRBJ1-2, with TRBD1 matching 7 bases. The CDR3 runs 13 residues. V trimming: 6 bases; J trimming: 6 bases; junction bases outside the gene matches: 7. The CDR3 coding sequence is TGTGCCAGCAGGCCTGGACAGGCTAATGGCTACACCTTC. It translates to CASRPGQANGYTF.

This clonotype came up a few times. The rearrangement links TRBV20-1 to TRBJ2-3; unclear D gene. Looked up from germline, CDR1 is DFQATT and CDR2 is SNEGSKA (reference sequence). This CDR3 contains 16 residues. Between the trimmed V and J ends, which lost 1 base and 0 bases, there was a span of 14 bases. Here the CDR3 DNA reads TGCAGTGCTAGAGTTGGCAGTTCGACTAGCACAGATACGCAGTATTTT. Its protein is CSARVGSSTSTDTQYF.

Comments on this clonotype: A read error may be the cause here, since a much bigger clone is one base away. V usage is TRBV13 and J usage is TRBJ2-7; TRBD2 matches at 8 bases. The CDR3 contains 15 residues. J gave up 3 bases and V 7 bases, and 11 bases lay outside the gene matches. The germline CDR1 and CDR2 sequences are PRHDT and FYEKMQ (reference sequence). The CDR3 region has the DNA TGTGCCAGCAACCAAGGGACTAGAACTTACTACGAGCAGTACTTC. This sequence encodes CASNQGTRTYYEQYF.

For this clonotype: A read error is possible here, since a much larger clone lies one base away. This rearrangement joins TRBV7-2 to TRBJ2-7, with D perhaps matching TRBD1 (5 bases). Germline CDR1 and CDR2: SGHTA and FQGNSA. Trimming stripped 3 bases from V and 2 bases from J, with 17 bases between. The CDR3 runs 16 residues. The CDR3 nucleotides are TGTGCCAGCAGCTTGGGAAGTGACAGTGCCACCTACGAGCAGTACTTC. This gives the protein CASSLGSDSATYEQYF. The full variable domain, rest sourced from reference TRBV7-2 and TRBJ2-7, is GAGVSQSPSNKVTEKGKDVELRCDPISGHTALYWYRQSLGQGLEFLIYFQGNSAPDKSGLPSDRFSAERTGGSVSTLTIQRTQQEDSAVYLCASSLGSDSATYEQYFGPGTRLTVT.

A note on this clonotype: This sequence may be a read error, since a much larger clone differs from it by one base. J is TRBJ2-3 and V is TRBV12-3 or TRBV12-4; D gene unclear. The CDR3 runs 11 residues. Trimming removed 7 bases from V and 3 bases from J, with 5 bases in between. Here the CDR3 reads CASTRTDTQYF. The CDR3 coding sequence is TGTGCCAGCACCAGGACAGATACGCAGTATTTT.

The table lists this clonotype with a few counts. The chain carries TRBV5-1 and TRBJ2-3; 10 positions match TRBD2. Losses at the gene ends were 0 bases for V and 1 base for J; bases not matched to a gene: 2. The germline V gene encodes CDR1 SGHRS and CDR2 YFSETQ. This CDR3 has 16 amino acids. The CDR3 bases are TGCGCCAGCAGCTTGGTGGGGACTAGCGGCACAGATACGCAGTATTTT. This translates into CASSLVGTSGTDTQYF.

This clonotype was seen ten or more times. The chain has TRBV6-6 and TRBJ2-7; D might be TRBD1 (8 bases). Trimming took 6 bases from V and 0 from J, leaving 15 bases between them. CDR1 MNHNY and CDR2 SVGAGI come from the germline V gene (reference sequence). CDR3 length equals 15 residues. The CDR3 bases are TGTGCCAGCAGCCAGGACAGGGACTACTCCTACGAGCAGTACTTC. This gives the protein CASSQDRDYSYEQYF.

This clonotype was observed many times. The chain recombines TRBV13 with TRBJ2-7; D not resolved. Per germline, CDR1 PRHDT and CDR2 FYEKMQ (reference sequence). The V end lost 0 bases, the J end lost 4 bases, and 7 bases lay between the germline ends. The CDR3 loop spans 13 amino acids. The CDR3 spells CASSLGKAYEQYF. The CDR3 DNA is TGTGCCAGCAGCTTAGGAAAGGCTTACGAGCAGTACTTC. Using reference TRBV13 and TRBJ2-7 for the parts outside the CDR3, the full variable domain is AAGVIQSPRHLIKEKRETATLKCYPIPRHDTVYWYQQGPGQDPQFLISFYEKMQSDKGSIPDRFSAQQFSDYHSELNMSSLELGDSALYFCASSLGKAYEQYFGPGTRLTVT.

This clonotype has at least ten counts. The rearrangement uses TRBV29-1 and TRBJ2-1; 9 bases are shared with TRBD2. Germline V lookup: CDR1 SQVTM, CDR2 ANQGSEA. The CDR3 runs 16 residues. The J segment lost 9 bases and the V segment lost 2 bases, leaving 14 bases of the junction unmatched. The CDR3: CSVESTSSGVDGEQFF. The DNA for the CDR3 is TGCAGCGTTGAAAGTACGTCTAGCGGGGTGGATGGTGAGCAGTTCTTC.

The chain recombines TRBV20-1 with TRBJ2-7; tentative D call: TRBD2 (6 bases). Deletions cut 3 bases from V and 4 bases from J, with 19 bases between. Germline V gives CDR1 DFQATT, CDR2 SNEGSKA (reference sequence). The CDR3 spans 15 residues. CDR3 sequence reads: CSARHPGGSGYEQYF. In DNA form, the CDR3 reads TGCAGTGCTAGGCATCCCGGAGGGAGCGGGTACGAGCAGTACTTC.

This clonotype has only one observation. The V call is TRBV29-1, the J call TRBJ2-7; tentative D call: TRBD1 (6 bases). The CDR3 is 12 residues long. The V gene lost 7 bases and the J gene lost 2 bases, with 12 bases spanning the gap. The germline V gene encodes CDR1 SQVTM and CDR2 ANQGSEA. CDR3 sequence reads: CSARTEAYEQYF. Written as DNA, the CDR3 is TGCAGCGCACGGACAGAGGCCTACGAGCAGTACTTC.